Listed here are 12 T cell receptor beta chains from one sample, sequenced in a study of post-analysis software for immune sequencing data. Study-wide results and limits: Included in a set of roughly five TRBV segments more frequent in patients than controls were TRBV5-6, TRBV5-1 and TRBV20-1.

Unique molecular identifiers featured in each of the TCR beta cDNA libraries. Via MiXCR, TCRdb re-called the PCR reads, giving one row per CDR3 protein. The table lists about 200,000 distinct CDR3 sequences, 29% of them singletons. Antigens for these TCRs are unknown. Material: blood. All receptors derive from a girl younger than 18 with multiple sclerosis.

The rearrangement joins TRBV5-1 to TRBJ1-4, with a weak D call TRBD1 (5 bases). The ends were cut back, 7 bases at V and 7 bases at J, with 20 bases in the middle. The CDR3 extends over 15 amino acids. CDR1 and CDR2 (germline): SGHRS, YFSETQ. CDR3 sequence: CASGQGDYLGEKLFF. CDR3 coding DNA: TGCGCCAGCGGCCAGGGTGATTATTTGGGTGAAAAACTGTTTTTT. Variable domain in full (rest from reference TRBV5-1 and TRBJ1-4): KAGVTQTPRYLIKTRGQQVTLSCSPISGHRSVSWYQQTPGQGLQFLFEYFSETQRNKGNFPGRFSGRQFSNSRSEMNVSTLELGDSALYLCASGQGDYLGEKLFFGSGTQLSVL.

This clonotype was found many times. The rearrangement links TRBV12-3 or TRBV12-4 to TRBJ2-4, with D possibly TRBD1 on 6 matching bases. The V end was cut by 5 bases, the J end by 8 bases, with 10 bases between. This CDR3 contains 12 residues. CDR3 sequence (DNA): TGTGCCAGCAGTACGGACAGTCACATTCAGTACTTC. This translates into CASSTDSHIQYF.

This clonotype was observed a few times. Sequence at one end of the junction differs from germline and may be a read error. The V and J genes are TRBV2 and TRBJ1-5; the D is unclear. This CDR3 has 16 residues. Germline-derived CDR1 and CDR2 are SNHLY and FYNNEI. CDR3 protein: CAGSGEVGLGNQPQHF. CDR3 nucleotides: TGTGCCGGCAGTGGGGAGGTGGGCTTAGGCAATCAGCCCCAGCATTTT.

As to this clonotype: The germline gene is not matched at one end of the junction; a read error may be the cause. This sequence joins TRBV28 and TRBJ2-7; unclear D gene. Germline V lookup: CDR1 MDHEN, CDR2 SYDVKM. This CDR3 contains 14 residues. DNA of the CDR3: TGTGGCAGCATTAGGAGCTTGATCTCCTACGAGCAGTACTTC. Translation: CGSIRSLISYEQYF.

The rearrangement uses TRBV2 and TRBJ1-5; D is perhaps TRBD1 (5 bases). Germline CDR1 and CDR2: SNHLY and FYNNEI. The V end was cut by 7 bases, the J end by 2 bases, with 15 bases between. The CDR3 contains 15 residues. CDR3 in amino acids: CASTFTGDRNQPQHF. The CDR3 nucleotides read TGTGCCAGCACTTTTACAGGAGATCGCAATCAGCCCCAGCATTTT.

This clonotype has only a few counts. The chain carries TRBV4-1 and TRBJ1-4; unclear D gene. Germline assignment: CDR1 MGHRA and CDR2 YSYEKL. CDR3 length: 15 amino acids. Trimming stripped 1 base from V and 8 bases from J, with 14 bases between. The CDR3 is CASSQASQGGEKLFF. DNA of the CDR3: TGCGCCAGCAGCCAAGCTTCTCAAGGAGGGGAAAAACTGTTTTTT.

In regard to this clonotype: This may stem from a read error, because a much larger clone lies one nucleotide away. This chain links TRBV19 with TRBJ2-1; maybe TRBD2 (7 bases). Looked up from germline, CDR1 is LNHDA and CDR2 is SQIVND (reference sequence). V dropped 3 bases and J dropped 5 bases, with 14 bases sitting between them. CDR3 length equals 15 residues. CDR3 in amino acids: CASSIFRGGDNEQFF. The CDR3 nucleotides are TGTGCCAGTAGTATCTTCAGAGGGGGGGACAATGAGCAGTTCTTC.

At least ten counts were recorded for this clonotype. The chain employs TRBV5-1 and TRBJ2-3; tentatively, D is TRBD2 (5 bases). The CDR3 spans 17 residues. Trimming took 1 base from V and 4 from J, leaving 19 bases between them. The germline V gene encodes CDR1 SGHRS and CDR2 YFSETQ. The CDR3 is CASSLRGGESQADTQYF. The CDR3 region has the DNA TGCGCCAGCAGCTTGCGGGGTGGGGAGTCCCAAGCAGATACGCAGTATTTT.

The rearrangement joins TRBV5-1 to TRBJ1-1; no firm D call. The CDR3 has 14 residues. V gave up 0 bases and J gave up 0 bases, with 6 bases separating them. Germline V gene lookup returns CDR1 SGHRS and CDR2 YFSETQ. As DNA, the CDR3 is TGCGCCAGCAGCTTGGACTCGGTGAACACTGAAGCTTTCTTT. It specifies CASSLDSVNTEAFF.

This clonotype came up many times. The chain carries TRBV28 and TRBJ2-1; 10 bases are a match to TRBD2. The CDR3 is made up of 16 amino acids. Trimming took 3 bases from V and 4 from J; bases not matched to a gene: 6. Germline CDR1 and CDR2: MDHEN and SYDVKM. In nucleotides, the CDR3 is TGTGCCAGCAGTTTGCTAGCGGGAGAGAGTTACAATGAGCAGTTCTTC. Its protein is CASSLLAGESYNEQFF.

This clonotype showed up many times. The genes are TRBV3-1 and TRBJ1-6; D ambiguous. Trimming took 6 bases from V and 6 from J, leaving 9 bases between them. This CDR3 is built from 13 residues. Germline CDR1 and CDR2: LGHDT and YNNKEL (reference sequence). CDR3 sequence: CASSWLGNSPLHF. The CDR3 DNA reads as TGTGCCAGCAGTTGGCTCGGTAATTCACCCCTCCACTTT. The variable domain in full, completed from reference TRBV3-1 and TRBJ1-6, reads DTAVSQTPKYLVTQMGNDKSIKCEQNLGHDTMYWYKQDSKKFLKIMFSYNNKELIINETVPNRFSPKSPDKAHLNLHINSLELGDSAVYFCASSWLGNSPLHFGNGTRLTVT.

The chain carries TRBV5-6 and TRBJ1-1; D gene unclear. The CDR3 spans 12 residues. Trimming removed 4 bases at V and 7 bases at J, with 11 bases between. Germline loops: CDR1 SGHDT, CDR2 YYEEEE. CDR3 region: CASSRVSIEAFF. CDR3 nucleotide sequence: TGTGCCAGCAGCCGAGTCTCCATTGAAGCTTTCTTT.